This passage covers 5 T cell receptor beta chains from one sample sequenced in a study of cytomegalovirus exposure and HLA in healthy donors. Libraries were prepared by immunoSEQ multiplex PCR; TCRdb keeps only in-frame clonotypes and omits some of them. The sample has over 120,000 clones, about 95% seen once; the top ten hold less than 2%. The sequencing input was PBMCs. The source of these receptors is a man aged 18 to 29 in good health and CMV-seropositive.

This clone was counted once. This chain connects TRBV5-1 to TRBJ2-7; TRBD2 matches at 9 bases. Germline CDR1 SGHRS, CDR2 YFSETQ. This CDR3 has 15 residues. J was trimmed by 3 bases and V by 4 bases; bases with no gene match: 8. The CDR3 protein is CASSGRSGRIYEQYF. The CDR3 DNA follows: TGCGCCAGCAGCGGTCGGAGCGGGAGGATCTACGAGCAGTACTTC.

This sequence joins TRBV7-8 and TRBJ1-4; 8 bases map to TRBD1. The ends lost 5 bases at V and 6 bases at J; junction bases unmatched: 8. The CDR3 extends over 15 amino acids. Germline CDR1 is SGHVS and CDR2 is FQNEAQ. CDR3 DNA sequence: TGTGCCAGCAGCCCCCGGACAGGGAGTTATGAAAAACTGTTTTTT. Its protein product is CASSPRTGSYEKLFF.

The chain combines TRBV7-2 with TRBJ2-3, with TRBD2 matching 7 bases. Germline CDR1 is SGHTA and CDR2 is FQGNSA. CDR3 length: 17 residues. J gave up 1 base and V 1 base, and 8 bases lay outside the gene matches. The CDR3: CASSLGQTSQGTDTQYF. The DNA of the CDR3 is TGTGCCAGCAGCTTAGGGCAGACTAGCCAGGGCACAGATACGCAGTATTTT.

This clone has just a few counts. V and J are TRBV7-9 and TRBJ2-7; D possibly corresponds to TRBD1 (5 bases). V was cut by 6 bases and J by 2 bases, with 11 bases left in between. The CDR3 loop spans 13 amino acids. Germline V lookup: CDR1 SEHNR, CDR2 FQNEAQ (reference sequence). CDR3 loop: CASSSTVTYEQYF. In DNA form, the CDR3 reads TGTGCCAGCAGTTCGACAGTGACCTACGAGCAGTACTTC.

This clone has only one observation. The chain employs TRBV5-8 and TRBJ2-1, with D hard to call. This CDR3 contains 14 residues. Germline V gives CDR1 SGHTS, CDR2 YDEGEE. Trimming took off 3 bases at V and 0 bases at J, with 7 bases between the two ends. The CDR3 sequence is CASSSRPSYNEQFF. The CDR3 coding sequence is TGTGCCAGCAGCTCGCGGCCCTCCTACAATGAGCAGTTCTTC.